This TCR beta chain stems from a study of persistence of HIV-infected CD4 T cells. Study-wide context: The sample holds CD4+ T cells responsive to CMV or HIV-1 Gag. A couple of participants gave one leukapheresis sample; others gave up to about 180 mL blood repeatedly. Overall study findings and caveats: TCRbeta richness was lower in CMV- and Gag-responding cells than in anti-CD3/anti-CD28-responding cells.

This was the immunoSEQ version 4 assay in survey mode. Some clones are missing from TCRdb's copy, which holds only in-frame ones; the method was immunoSEQ multiplex PCR. The sample lists tens of thousands of clones, about 80% occurring once. Comments on this clone: Its antigen is as yet unknown. The sample holds other DNA sequences that translate to the same CDR3.

The CDR3 covers 10 residues. Trimming shortened V by 3 bases and J by 10 bases, and 4 bases separated the two germline ends. Germline CDR1 LGHDT, CDR2 YNNKEL (reference sequence). The stimulus was lysate of CMV-infected fibroblasts, around 9.3 ug/mL. CD40L-negative CD69-negative CD45RO-high memory CD4+ T cells were sorted as populations depleted of antigen-responding cells. CD4+ T cell counts exceeded 400 cells/uL; CMV serology was positive. Sample: CD4+ T cells sorted from PBMCs after roughly 17-hour stimulation, taken from a patient who received antiretroviral therapy. The receptor's source is an adult woman with HIV who was CMV-seropositive. The chain links TRBV3-1 (or the pseudogene TRBV3-2) to TRBJ2-1; D unresolved. Here the CDR3 DNA reads TGTGCCAGCAGCCAGGGGGAGCAGTTCTTC. Protein: CASSQGEQFF.